This T cell receptor beta chain emerged from a study of T cell responses to AZD1222 COVID-19 vaccine. This CDR3 is built from 16 residues. Trimming shortened V by 1 base and J by 6 bases, and 15 bases separated the two germline ends. Germline V gene sequence: CDR1 SGHDN, CDR2 FVKESK. Comment on this clone: Its specificity is not known.

The protocol was immunoSEQ multiplex PCR, while the TCRdb copy is restricted to in-frame clones and leaves out a portion. This sample carries fewer than 150,000 clones, roughly 90% of them seen once, and the ten largest clones take 1.5% to 2%. Findings of the study overall: Among spike-specific TCRs, nearly half reportedly target unmutated variant regions.

This chain uses TRBV14 with TRBJ1-4, with unresolved D. The receptor's source is an adult who received the AZD1222 COVID-19 vaccine. The sample was peripheral blood, taken 28 days after the second AZD1222 dose. The CDR3 protein is CASSQVDASRDEKLFF. CDR3 coding DNA: TGTGCCAGCAGCCAAGTTGACGCTTCTAGGGATGAAAAACTGTTTTTT.